Below, one T cell receptor beta chain is given with its context. Cohorts were determined from participant-reported clinical history. The data stem from a study of blood T cell repertoires in COVID-19. Study information: Samples of COVID-19 (acute and convalescent) were obtained from the United States, Italy and Spain.

TCRdb's table, derived via immunoSEQ multiplex PCR, lists solely in-frame clones and lacks some. The data hold some 500,000 clones, with 70% to 90% observed a single time. This CDR3 has 13 residues. The germline V gene encodes CDR1 MDHEN and CDR2 SYDVKM. Germline trimming cut 7 bases from V and 3 bases from J; bases unmatched to any gene: 2. The chain recombines TRBV28 with TRBJ2-5; 10 nucleotides align to TRBD2. The receptor was derived from a woman aged 40-49 years who had recovered from COVID-19. Sequenced sample: PBMCs or T cells enriched from blood (not recorded which). CDR3 coding DNA: TGTGCCAGCACTCTAGCGGGAGAAGAGACCCAGTACTTC. This codes for CASTLAGEETQYF.